This TCR beta chain stems from a study of blood T cell repertoires in COVID-19. Study-wide background: Sources were T cells, B-cell-depleted T cells, or PBMCs; the material itself was cDNA or gDNA.

Original methodology: The assay estimated nucleated cells by amplifying reference gene primers. TCRdb keeps only in-frame clones here, not all; method: immunoSEQ multiplex PCR. The V and J calls and clone size come from that table; D and trimming were worked out from the DNA. The sample includes 250,000 to 350,000 clones, roughly nine tenths seen only once; the top ten take roughly 2.6%. Per germline, CDR1 KGHDR and CDR2 SFDVKD. J lost 4 bases, V lost 2 bases, and 3 bases had no gene match. This CDR3 has 15 amino acids. Membership in each cohort depended on participant-reported clinical history. Before being deemed recovered, Cohort 3 donors had two negative PCRs, clearance, or symptom resolution.

The TCR originated in a man in his 60s who had recovered from COVID-19. Material for sequencing was PBMCs or T cells enriched from blood (not recorded which). J is TRBJ1-5 and V is TRBV24-1; 8 bases are shared with TRBD1. The CDR3 DNA is TGTGCCACCAGTGATTCTACAGGGGGGAATCAGCCCCAGCATTTT. Translated: CATSDSTGGNQPQHF.